These 20 T cell receptor beta chains were all obtained from the same sample, sequenced in a study of shared clonotypes between healthy human individuals (dated by TCRdb to 2020 to 2022). The library relied on the immunoSEQ multiplex PCR assay. TCRdb holds this immuneACCESS table with in-frame rearrangements only. Some clones are missing; in checked studies, unresolved V genes explain under half, and the rest has no known cause. The sample table records 2,500,000 or so clones; around nine tenths of these occur just once. Of the sample, over 0.12% falls within the top ten clones. The sample consisted of naive CD4+ T cells sorted from blood. This sample's cell subset or site label indicates: CD45RA+ positively selected. These receptors all stem from a man younger than 35 in good health.

The V and J genes are TRBV5-1 and TRBJ2-1; D not resolved. CDR3 size: 14 residues. Per the germline V gene, CDR1 is SGHRS and CDR2 is YFSETQ. The V gene lost 0 bases and the J gene lost 4 bases, with 8 bases spanning the gap. The CDR3 DNA reads as TGCGCCAGCAGCTTGGTTGCGACTTACAATGAGCAGTTCTTC. It specifies CASSLVATYNEQFF.

J is TRBJ2-7 and V is TRBV23-1, with 7 bases fitting TRBD1. TRBV23-1 is flagged as an ORF with uncertain function. V was clipped by 6 bases and J by 4 bases; unmatched bases: 6. The CDR3 spans 13 residues. CDR3 in DNA: TGCGCCAGCAGCCCCAGGGGGTGGTACGAGCAGTACTTC. Translating it yields CASSPRGWYEQYF.

The chain carries TRBV10-3 and TRBJ2-5; 7 nucleotides align to TRBD2. The germline CDR1 and CDR2 sequences are ENHRY and SYGVKD. J was trimmed by 1 base and V by 6 bases; bases with no gene match: 2. The CDR3 loop spans 13 amino acids. The CDR3 here is CAISLAVQETQYF. The CDR3 region has the DNA TGTGCCATCAGCCTAGCGGTCCAAGAGACCCAGTACTTC.

The rearrangement joins TRBV6-6 to TRBJ2-7, with D maybe TRBD1 (6 bases). CDR3 length equals 13 residues. Germline V gene data show CDR1 as MNHNY and CDR2 as SVGAGI (reference sequence). The V and J ends lost 6 bases and 6 bases respectively, with 15 bases between them. The CDR3 bases are TGTGCCAGCAGCCCACAGGGACGGCTCGAGCAGTACTTC. It translates to CASSPQGRLEQYF.

The gene calls are TRBV5-1 and TRBJ2-5; D tentatively fits TRBD1 or TRBD2 (5 bases each). CDR1 is SGHRS and CDR2 is YFSETQ in the germline V gene. This CDR3 comprises 13 residues. Trimming stripped 7 bases from V and 5 bases from J, with 15 bases between. The chain's CDR3 is CASGDPREETQYF. The CDR3 DNA sequence: TGCGCCAGCGGGGACCCCCGCGAGGAGACCCAGTACTTC.

This chain links TRBV7-9 with TRBJ2-7; 7 positions agree with TRBD2. CDR1 and CDR2 from the germline V gene are SEHNR and FQNEAQ (reference sequence). This CDR3 is built from 17 residues. V lost 2 bases, J lost 2 bases, and 12 bases stayed unmatched. In DNA form, the CDR3 reads TGTGCCAGCAGCTTAAATCCTGACGGGGGGTTCCCCTACGAGCAGTACTTC. This gives the protein CASSLNPDGGFPYEQYF.

The chain has TRBV30 and TRBJ1-2; D gene unclear. This CDR3 contains 14 residues. Germline loops: CDR1 GTSNPN, CDR2 SVGIG (reference sequence). V was pared by 1 base and J by 5 bases, with 14 bases between. CDR3 bases: TGTGCCTGGAGTGGTACGAACAGCCCATATGGCTACACCTTC. The encoded protein is CAWSGTNSPYGYTF.

The sample holds one count of this clone. The V gene is TRBV5-1, the J gene TRBJ1-3, with 11 bases that match TRBD1. CDR1 is SGHRS and CDR2 is YFSETQ in the germline V gene. After removal of 1 base from V and 2 bases from J, the junction contained 5 bases not matched to a gene. The CDR3 covers 17 residues. This CDR3 reads CASSLWDRGTAGNTIYF. CDR3 bases: TGCGCCAGCAGCTTGTGGGACAGGGGGACCGCTGGAAACACCATATATTTT.

Worth noting for this clone: Other nucleotide sequences in the sample specify the same CDR3. The V call is TRBV7-9, the J call TRBJ2-1, with D perhaps given as TRBD1 or TRBD2 (5 bases each). The CDR3 sequence is 15 residues long. V was trimmed by 0 bases and J by 1 base, leaving 7 bases between them. From germline, CDR1 is SEHNR and CDR2 FQNEAQ (reference sequence). This CDR3 is CASSLAGDSYNEQFF. Written as DNA, the CDR3 is TGTGCCAGCAGCTTAGCGGGGGATTCCTACAATGAGCAGTTCTTC.

V is TRBV18 and J is TRBJ1-5; the D gene is possibly TRBD1 (6 bases). Germline V lookup: CDR1 KGHSH, CDR2 LQKENI. The CDR3 contains 15 residues. V was cut by 3 bases and J by 5 bases, with 14 bases left in between. The DNA of the CDR3 is TGTGCCAGCTCACCCGGTGGGGGGCTCGATCAGCCCCAGCATTTT. Its protein is CASSPGGGLDQPQHF. Drawing the rest from reference TRBV18 and TRBJ1-5, the complete variable domain is NAGVMQNPRHLVRRRGQEARLRCSPMKGHSHVYWYRQLPEEGLKFMVYLQKENIIDESGMPKERFSAEFPKEGPSILRIQQVVRGDSAAYFCASSPGGGLDQPQHFGDGTRLSIL.

V and J are TRBV7-2 and TRBJ2-2, with D hard to call. From germline, CDR1 is SGHTA and CDR2 FQGNSA. Trimming took 4 bases from V and 2 from J, leaving 11 bases between them. This CDR3 is built from 15 residues. Written as DNA, the CDR3 is TGTGCCAGCAGCTGGTCGACTCCTAACACCGGGGAGCTGTTTTTT. Its translation: CASSWSTPNTGELFF.

The chain joins TRBV10-1 to TRBJ1-3, with D tentatively TRBD1 (6 bases). The germline gives CDR1 WNHNN, CDR2 SYGVQD (reference sequence). The germline V and J ends were trimmed by 10 bases and 0 bases, with 7 bases remaining between them. This CDR3 comprises 12 residues. The CDR3 DNA reads as TGCGCCACAGGGGACTCTGGAAACACCATATATTTT. Its translation is CATGDSGNTIYF.

The chain has TRBV2 and TRBJ2-3, with D possibly TRBD1 on 7 matching bases. Germline CDR1 SNHLY, CDR2 FYNNEI. CDR3 length equals 14 residues. The V end lost 3 bases, the J end lost 2 bases, and 9 bases lay between the germline ends. The CDR3 DNA is TGTGCCAGCAGTGACAGGGGGGTCACAGATACGCAGTATTTT. Its protein is CASSDRGVTDTQYF.

This chain links TRBV6-5 with TRBJ2-5; tentative D call: TRBD2 (6 bases). V was trimmed by 8 bases and J by 3 bases, leaving 16 bases between them. CDR1 is MNHEY and CDR2 is SVGAGI in the germline V gene. The CDR3 length is 14 residues. The chain's CDR3 is CASGERWGEETQYF. CDR3 nucleotide sequence: TGTGCCAGCGGGGAGAGATGGGGGGAAGAGACCCAGTACTTC.

The V and J genes are TRBV28 and TRBJ2-7; no definite D call. V lost 2 bases and J lost 2, with 7 bases in between. The CDR3 sequence is 13 residues long. CDR1 is MDHEN, CDR2 SYDVKM, per germline. The CDR3 is CASSLPQTYEQYF. The CDR3 DNA is TGTGCCAGCAGTTTACCCCAGACCTACGAGCAGTACTTC.

V gene TRBV30 combines with J gene TRBJ1-6, with D unresolved. There are 14 residues in the CDR3. Trimming removed 3 bases from V and 10 bases from J, with 16 bases in between. The germline V gene encodes CDR1 GTSNPN and CDR2 SVGIG (reference sequence). CDR3 protein: CAWSGGALGSPLHF. In DNA form, the CDR3 reads TGTGCCTGGAGCGGTGGCGCTTTGGGCTCACCCCTCCACTTT.

The chain has TRBV5-1 and TRBJ1-6; unclear D gene. CDR1 is SGHRS, CDR2 YFSETQ, per germline. The length of the CDR3 is 14 residues. V was shortened by 7 bases and J by 8 bases, with 16 bases between the two germline ends. CDR3 amino acids: CASRWYQEDSPLHF. The CDR3 nucleotides read TGCGCCAGCCGTTGGTACCAAGAAGATTCACCCCTCCACTTT.

This chain connects TRBV4-1 to TRBJ1-6; unclear D gene. This CDR3 region has 14 residues. From germline, CDR1 is MGHRA and CDR2 YSYEKL. Trimming removed 1 base at V and 7 bases at J, with 8 bases between. In DNA, the CDR3 is TGCGCCAGCAGCCAAGTTCAAGGGAATTCACCCCTCCACTTT. Protein product: CASSQVQGNSPLHF.

A few counts support this clone. The chain has TRBV5-1 and TRBJ1-6; TRBD1 might be the D (6 bases). The length of the CDR3 is 13 residues. The germline V gene encodes CDR1 SGHRS and CDR2 YFSETQ. The V and J ends lost 4 bases and 7 bases respectively, with 9 bases between them. CDR3 sequence reads: CASSPGENSPLHF. CDR3 in DNA: TGCGCCAGCAGCCCAGGGGAGAATTCACCCCTCCACTTT.

V is TRBV4-1 and J is TRBJ2-3; D remains ambiguous. The CDR3 has 15 amino acids. Germline loops: CDR1 MGHRA, CDR2 YSYEKL. V was clipped by 1 base and J by 0 bases, with 8 bases between them. The CDR3 reads CASSQGDPSTDTQYF. The CDR3 DNA sequence: TGCGCCAGCAGCCAAGGAGACCCTAGCACAGATACGCAGTATTTT.